This is a list of T cell receptor beta chains from one sample in a study of human T cells and chemical hapten exposure. TCRdb recomputed calls from the RACE reads with MiXCR, one row per CDR3 protein. This sample has roughly 53,000 distinct CDR3 sequences; roughly 10% occur once, and the top ten carry roughly 15%. The sample in question was whole blood, obtained in connection with sensitization to the hapten diphenylcyclopropenone (DPC). Source of these receptors: a woman between 40 and 50 years old with alopecia areata. Some clones in this sample may be carry-over from other donors' samples. The CDR3 runs from the conserved cysteine through the conserved F or W. D genes are given only for firm matches. Rows may omit the clone size; those that give it use once, few, many or a size class.

TRBJ2-2 | NA | NA | TRBV5-5 | CASSFETVGTGELFF | TGTGCCAGCAGCTTTGAGACGGTCGGGACCGGGGAGCTGTTTTTT
TRBJ1-4 | few | NA | TRBV29-1 | CSVIGARKLFF | TGCAGCGTCATAGGGGCTAGGAAACTGTTTTTT
TRBJ1-1 | NA | NA | TRBV30 | CAWIGFSPRGAEAFF | TGTGCCTGGATTGGTTTCTCCCCTAGGGGGGCTGAAGCTTTCTTT
TRBJ1-1 | many | NA | TRBV4-2 | CASSQAVRGPRGTEAFF | TGTGCCAGCAGCCAAGCTGTCCGAGGTCCACGGGGGACTGAAGCTTTCTTT
TRBJ2-1 | NA | TRBD2 | TRBV15 | CATSTETSGSAGGFREQFF | TGTGCCACCAGCACCGAGACGAGCGGGTCAGCGGGGGGGTTCCGCGAGCAGTTCTTC
TRBJ2-1 | many | NA | TRBV4-1 | CASSQVPRATDEQFF | TGCGCCAGCAGCCAAGTCCCCAGGGCCACGGATGAGCAGTTCTTC
TRBJ2-3 | many | TRBD1 | TRBV7-9 | CASSFFEGGADTQYF | TGTGCCAGCAGCTTCTTTGAAGGGGGCGCAGATACGCAGTATTTT
TRBJ2-7 | many | NA | TRBV9 | CASSLGSGRAYEQYF | TGTGCCAGCAGCCTTGGGTCGGGCAGGGCCTACGAGCAGTACTTC
TRBJ1-1 | many | NA | TRBV15 | CATSRDTEAFF | TGTGCCACCAGCAGAGACACTGAAGCTTTCTTT
TRBJ1-6 | few | NA | TRBV14 | CASSQAGIANSPLHF | TGTGCCAGCAGTCAAGCCGGCATAGCTAATTCACCCCTCCACTTT
TRBJ2-2 | many | NA | TRBV4-2 | CASSQIQGLAGELFF | TGTGCCAGCAGCCAAATCCAGGGGCTCGCCGGGGAGCTGTTTTTT
TRBJ1-6 | few | NA | TRBV12-3/TRBV12-4 | CASTKGSSPLHF | TGTGCCAGCACCAAGGGAAGCTCACCCCTCCACTTT
TRBJ1-5 | many | NA | TRBV20-1 | CSARLAGSRNQPQHF | TGCAGTGCTAGACTAGCAGGGAGCCGCAATCAGCCCCAGCATTTT
TRBJ2-1 | many | TRBD2 | TRBV20-1 | CSALRRLAGGYNEQFF | TGCAGTGCTCTCCGGAGATTAGCGGGGGGGTACAATGAGCAGTTCTTC
TRBJ2-1 | few | TRBD2 | TRBV30 | CAWSRSYRGDEQFF | TGTGCCTGGAGCCGGTCCTACCGGGGGGATGAGCAGTTCTTC
TRBJ2-3 | NA | TRBD1 | TRBV11-1 | CASTEGAHTDTQYF | TGTGCCAGCACTGAGGGGGCCCACACAGATACGCAGTATTTT
TRBJ1-1 | many | NA | TRBV4-3 | CASSQRGGGTEAFF | TGCGCCAGCAGCCAGAGGGGAGGAGGGACTGAAGCTTTCTTT
TRBJ2-3 | NA | TRBD1 | TRBV28 | CASSSMTGTGLTDTQYF | TGTGCCAGCAGTTCGATGACAGGGACAGGTCTCACAGATACGCAGTATTTT
TRBJ2-3 | few | TRBD1 | TRBV6-6 | CGSSSSGGAEDTQYF | TGTGGCAGCTCCTCGTCAGGGGGCGCCGAAGATACGCAGTATTTT
TRBJ1-1 | many | TRBD1 | TRBV11-2 | CASSLWTGSDGTEAFF | TGTGCCAGCAGCTTATGGACAGGGTCTGATGGCACTGAAGCTTTCTTT
TRBJ2-7 | NA | NA | TRBV10-3 | CAIGRDISYEQYF | TGTGCCATCGGCCGGGACATCTCCTACGAGCAGTACTTC
TRBJ1-5 | many | NA | TRBV6-1 | CASSTDRYSNQPQHF | TGTGCCAGCAGTACTGACAGGTATAGCAATCAGCCCCAGCATTTT
TRBJ2-7 | NA | TRBD2 | TRBV25-1 | CANLGGTYEQYF | TGTGCCAACTTGGGGGGGACCTACGAGCAGTACTTC
TRBJ2-1 | NA | NA | TRBV7-2 | CASSPGINSYNEQFF | TGTGCCAGCAGCCCCGGGATCAACTCCTACAATGAGCAGTTCTTC
TRBJ1-4 | many | NA | TRBV18 | CASSPGLNEKLFF | TGTGCCAGCTCTCCTGGCCTTAATGAAAAACTGTTTTTT
TRBJ2-7 | NA | TRBD2 | TRBV20-1 | CSASILAGGQEQYF | TGCAGTGCTAGTATACTAGCGGGGGGGCAGGAGCAGTACTTC
TRBJ2-7 | many | TRBD2 | TRBV6-5 | CASSVSGSFYEQYF | TGTGCCAGCAGTGTTAGCGGGTCTTTTTACGAGCAGTACTTC
TRBJ2-3 | NA | TRBD1 | TRBV10-3 | CAISGTGKDTQYF | TGTGCCATCAGTGGGACAGGGAAAGATACGCAGTATTTT
TRBJ2-1 | few | NA | TRBV29-1 | CSVEDRRKQFF | TGCAGCGTTGAAGATCGGCGGAAGCAGTTCTTC
TRBJ2-1 | many | TRBD2 | TRBV3-1 | CASSPRTSDSYNEQFF | TGTGCCAGCAGCCCGCGGACTAGCGACTCCTACAATGAGCAGTTCTTC
TRBJ2-7 | many | TRBD1 | TRBV12-3/TRBV12-4 | CASSLRTGGYEQYF | TGTGCCAGCAGTCTTCGGACAGGGGGCTACGAGCAGTACTTC
TRBJ1-5 | many | NA | TRBV11-2 | CASSLDRSAQHF | TGTGCCAGCAGCCTCGATCGGTCGGCCCAGCATTTT
TRBJ1-2 | few | TRBD1 | TRBV3-1 | CASRSGTGNGYTF | TGTGCCAGCAGATCTGGGACAGGGAATGGCTACACCTTC